This section outlines one T cell receptor (beta chain) sequence together with its context. V lost 3 bases and J lost 5; bases outside the gene matches: 14. The CDR3 length is 16 residues. Germline V gives CDR1 GTSNPN, CDR2 SVGIG (reference sequence). Profiled with immunoSEQ multiplex PCR; TCRdb holds only in-frame clones, not every one. The repertoire consists of hundreds of thousands of clones, with 55% to 85% occurring once and the leading ten covering 1.5% to 2%. These data come from a study of shared clonotypes between healthy human individuals. The material sequenced was memory CD4+ T cells sorted from blood. Subset here: CD45RA-negative fraction. The V call is TRBV30, the J call TRBJ2-5; 8 bases align to TRBD2. The clonotype comes from a woman aged 25 to 39 in good health. This CDR3 is CAWSPCSGETGETQYF. CDR3 nucleotides: TGTGCCTGGAGCCCATGTAGCGGGGAGACGGGGGAGACCCAGTACTTC.